This is a list of T cell receptor beta chains from one sample in a study of blood T cell repertoires in COVID-19. Measured with immunoSEQ multiplex PCR; TCRdb has only the in-frame clones, and not every one. The sample yields nearly 65,000 clones, approximately 79% seen once. The sample consisted of peripheral blood. These receptors originate from a human donor in a cohort sampled during active COVID-19. CDR3s include the opening cysteine and the closing phenylalanine or tryptophan. A D gene is named only where the DNA matches it firmly. Only some rows state a clone size, as once, few, many or a class for expanded clones.

TRBV11-2,few,TRBJ2-3,TRBD2,CASSPTRGRRTDTQYF,TGTGCCAGCAGCCCTACTCGCGGGAGACGCACAGATACGCAGTATTTT
TRBV28,few,TRBJ2-7,NA,CATFAGTLSYEQYF,TGTGCCACCTTTGCCGGGACACTCTCCTACGAGCAGTACTTC
TRBV4-3,NA,TRBJ2-2,TRBD1,CASRSGQGNTGELFF,TGCGCCAGCAGGTCGGGACAGGGCAACACCGGGGAGCTGTTTTTT
TRBV7-9,NA,TRBJ2-5,TRBD2,CASSARTSGETQYF,TGTGCCAGCAGCGCCCGGACTAGCGGAGAGACCCAGTACTTC
TRBV9,NA,TRBJ2-1,TRBD1,CASSVGGTGQFF,TGTGCCAGCAGCGTAGGGGGGACAGGGCAGTTCTTC
TRBV5-1,NA,TRBJ1-6,TRBD1,CASSFLQGSVPLHF,TGCGCCAGCAGCTTCCTACAGGGGAGCGTGCCCCTCCACTTT
TRBV5-5,NA,TRBJ2-7,NA,CASSLSTGQGEQYF,TGTGCCAGCAGCTTGTCTACAGGGCAGGGCGAGCAGTACTTC
TRBV29-1,NA,TRBJ1-3,NA,CSVEDPFLGNSGNTIYF,TGCAGCGTTGAAGACCCATTCCTAGGAAACTCTGGAAACACCATATATTTT
TRBV6-2/TRBV6-3,NA,TRBJ2-7,NA,CASSYPVYEQYF,TGTGCCAGCAGTTACCCCGTCTACGAGCAGTACTTC
TRBV27,once,TRBJ2-7,TRBD1,CASSQVNRGEEQYF,TGTGCCAGCAGTCAGGTAAACAGGGGGGAAGAGCAGTACTTC
TRBV11-2,NA,TRBJ1-1,NA,CASSPRNPQVGAFF,TGTGCCAGCAGCCCTCGTAATCCCCAGGTGGGAGCTTTCTTT
TRBV10-3,NA,TRBJ1-1,TRBD1,CAISELTGDGTEAFF,TGTGCCATCAGTGAGCTAACAGGGGATGGGACTGAAGCTTTCTTT
TRBV29-1,NA,TRBJ1-4,NA,CSVQGVMNGEKLFF,TGCAGCGTACAAGGGGTTATGAACGGTGAAAAACTGTTTTTT
TRBV7-9,NA,TRBJ1-2,NA,CASSFSTNYGYTF,TGTGCCAGCAGCTTTTCTACTAACTATGGCTACACCTTC
TRBV27,NA,TRBJ1-1,NA,CASSSNRVLHTEAFF,TGTGCCAGCAGTTCCAACAGGGTTTTGCACACTGAAGCTTTCTTT
TRBV20-1,few,TRBJ2-1,TRBD2,CSASSGRGGYNEQFF,TGCAGTGCTAGTAGCGGGAGGGGGGGGTACAATGAGCAGTTCTTC
TRBV6-6,NA,TRBJ1-1,TRBD1,CASSYSNSYRGTEAFF,TGTGCCAGCAGTTACTCGAATTCGTACAGGGGCACTGAAGCTTTCTTT
TRBV28,NA,TRBJ1-2,TRBD1,CASSTTGGRYGYTF,TGTGCCAGCAGTACCACAGGGGGTCGTTATGGCTACACCTTC
TRBV6-5,NA,TRBJ2-1,NA,CASSWRGDSPYNEQFF,TGTGCCAGCAGTTGGCGGGGGGACAGCCCCTACAATGAGCAGTTCTTC
TRBV19,NA,TRBJ1-4,TRBD1,CASSQDRALANEKLFF,TGTGCCAGTAGCCAAGACAGGGCCTTGGCTAATGAAAAACTGTTTTTT
TRBV28,NA,TRBJ2-7,NA,CASLEQGAYEQYF,TGTGCCAGCCTAGAACAGGGCGCCTACGAGCAGTACTTC
TRBV5-1,once,TRBJ1-1,NA,CASSPKGVADTEAFF,TGCGCCAGCAGCCCCAAAGGGGTGGCAGACACTGAAGCTTTCTTT
TRBV19,NA,TRBJ1-2,NA,CASSIDTTKWGFNYGYTF,TGTGCCAGTAGTATAGATACCACCAAGTGGGGCTTTAACTATGGCTACACCTTC
TRBV28,once,TRBJ2-5,NA,CASSYVLQETQYF,TGTGCCAGCAGTTATGTCCTTCAAGAGACCCAGTACTTC
TRBV19,NA,TRBJ1-1,NA,CASSKGPARTTEAFF,TGTGCCAGTAGTAAGGGGCCGGCCCGAACCACTGAAGCTTTCTTT
TRBV6-6,NA,TRBJ2-5,TRBD2,CASSYSGGEETQYF,TGTGCCAGCAGTTACTCCGGGGGGGAGGAGACCCAGTACTTC
TRBV28,NA,TRBJ1-2,NA,CASSLSGGNNYGYTF,TGTGCCAGCAGTTTGTCCGGGGGAAATAACTATGGCTACACCTTC
TRBV5-3,NA,TRBJ1-3,NA,CARSFGRQNFSGNTIYF,TGTGCCAGAAGCTTTGGTCGACAGAATTTCTCTGGAAACACCATATATTTT
TRBV28,once,TRBJ1-2,TRBD1,CASSLTLMRQGNGYTF,TGTGCCAGCAGTTTAACCCTAATGAGACAGGGGAATGGCTACACCTTC
TRBV4-3,NA,TRBJ2-5,NA,CASSHRSRGAQETQYF,TGCGCCAGCAGCCATCGTTCCCGGGGGGCCCAAGAGACCCAGTACTTC
TRBV4-3,NA,TRBJ2-5,NA,CASSQVPEPQETQYF,TGCGCCAGCAGCCAAGTCCCAGAACCCCAAGAGACCCAGTACTTC
TRBV4-3,NA,TRBJ1-1,NA,CASSARVNTEAFF,TGCGCCAGCAGCGCCCGGGTGAACACTGAAGCTTTCTTT
TRBV7-3,NA,TRBJ2-2,TRBD2,CASSLLAGGPHTGELFF,TGTGCCAGCAGCTTACTAGCGGGGGGGCCCCACACCGGGGAGCTGTTTTTT
TRBV28,NA,TRBJ1-1,TRBD1,CASRRTGDPGPEAFF,TGTGCCAGCAGAAGGACAGGGGACCCCGGACCTGAAGCTTTCTTT
TRBV7-9,NA,TRBJ2-1,TRBD2,CASSLGLAGGRNEQFF,TGTGCCAGCAGCTTAGGGCTTGCGGGGGGTCGTAATGAGCAGTTCTTC
TRBV5-1,NA,TRBJ2-7,NA,CASSLGADSSYEQYF,TGCGCCAGCAGTCTGGGAGCGGACAGCAGCTACGAGCAGTACTTC